This is a list of T cell receptor beta chains from one sample in a study of spatial heterogeneity in lung cancer. TCRdb called the 5' RACE reads again in MiXCR, with one record for every CDR3 protein. Among 7,200 or so distinct CDR3 sequences listed, roughly 7.2% were seen once. Sequenced material: lung tumor tissue, taken at surgery. Every receptor here comes from a female donor with early-stage non-small cell lung cancer. Each CDR3 is given with its conserved first and last residue. The D gene is left open where the match is weak. Where a row states a size, it is once, few, many or the class of an expanded clone; other rows omit it.

d_gene,abundance,v_gene,j_gene,CDR3nt,CDR3aa
.,many,TRBV18,TRBJ2-1,TGTGCCAGCTCACCATGGCAGGGGAGTGAGAATGAGCAGTTCTTC,CASSPWQGSENEQFF
.,medium-sized,TRBV11-1,TRBJ2-3,TGTGCCAGCAGCTTACCAGGGCGGACAGATACGCAGTATTTT,CASSLPGRTDTQYF
.,medium-sized,TRBV5-4,TRBJ2-3,TGTGCCAGCAGCTTGGGCGGCGGTGGCAGGCTAACAGATACGCAGTATTTT,CASSLGGGGRLTDTQYF
TRBD2,medium-sized,TRBV12-3/TRBV12-4,TRBJ2-2,TGTGCCAGCGGGCGGCGGGAGGGAGTCCCCGGGGAGCTGTTTTTT,CASGRREGVPGELFF
.,.,TRBV7-1,TRBJ2-7,TGTGCCAGCAGCTCCGGCCGATTAGGCCGCTCCTACGAGCAGTACTTC,CASSSGRLGRSYEQYF
.,medium-sized,TRBV28,TRBJ2-5,TGTGCCAGCATTAGGAGGAACCAAGAGACCCAGTACTTC,CASIRRNQETQYF
TRBD1,few,TRBV2,TRBJ2-2,TGTGCCAGCAGTCGGGACAGGACGAACACCGGGGAGCTGTTTTTT,CASSRDRTNTGELFF
.,medium-sized,TRBV7-2,TRBJ2-5,TGTGCCAGCAGCTTTATCGCAGTTCAAGAGACCCAGTACTTC,CASSFIAVQETQYF
.,many,TRBV5-1,TRBJ1-4,TGCGCCAGCAGCTTGGAAGACAGCCAGAATGAAAAACTGTTTTTT,CASSLEDSQNEKLFF
TRBD1,many,TRBV10-2,TRBJ2-7,TGCGCCAGCAGTGGGGACAGGGAGAGTACGTACTTC,CASSGDRESTYF
TRBD2,medium-sized,TRBV28,TRBJ2-1,TGTGCCAGCAGTTTGTCCGGGACTAGCGGAACAAGAGCCTACAGTCACAATGAGCAGTTCTTC,CASSLSGTSGTRAYSHNEQFF
TRBD1,medium-sized,TRBV15,TRBJ2-2,TGTGCCACCAGCAGGCCGACAGGGGGTCCAGCCGGGGAGCTGTTTTTT,CATSRPTGGPAGELFF
TRBD2,medium-sized,TRBV19,TRBJ2-3,TGTGCCAGTAGTATGACTAGCGGGAGTTATGATACGCAGTATTTT,CASSMTSGSYDTQYF
.,medium-sized,TRBV11-2,TRBJ2-7,TGTGCCAGCAGCTTAGATACAGCTAACGAGCAGTACTTC,CASSLDTANEQYF
TRBD2,many,TRBV11-2,TRBJ2-5,TGTGCCAGCAGCTTAATGTCTAGCGGAGTCCGGACCCAGTACTTC,CASSLMSSGVRTQYF
.,many,TRBV4-1,TRBJ2-3,TGCGCCAGCAGCCTAGGACCTACAGGGCGCGAGGTCACAGATACGCAGTATTTT,CASSLGPTGREVTDTQYF
.,medium-sized,TRBV27,TRBJ2-1,TGTGCCAGCAGTTTACCGGTGGGTGAGCAGTTCTTC,CASSLPVGEQFF
TRBD2,many,TRBV7-9,TRBJ2-1,TGTGCCAGCAGTCTCGGACTAGCGGGAGTAGGTGGTTACAATGAGCAGTTCTTC,CASSLGLAGVGGYNEQFF
.,medium-sized,TRBV24-1,TRBJ2-3,TGTGCCACCAGTAGGGGGGACACAGATACGCAGTATTTT,CATSRGDTDTQYF
.,many,TRBV2,TRBJ2-7,TGTGCCAGCAGTACCCTTCAGGGGAGTGAGCAGTACTTC,CASSTLQGSEQYF
.,many,TRBV23-1,TRBJ2-4,TGCGCCAGCAGTCAGCTCCAGGTTTCGACACCGCGAGGGGAAAAAAACATTCAGTACTTC,CASSQLQVSTPRGEKNIQYF
.,medium-sized,TRBV20-1,TRBJ1-1,TGCAGTGCTAGAGATCGGCAGGGGAAGACTGAAGCTTTCTTT,CSARDRQGKTEAFF
TRBD1,many,TRBV5-1,TRBJ2-7,TGCGCCAGCAGCGGGACTCCCGGGACAGGGGGCTACGAGCAGTACTTC,CASSGTPGTGGYEQYF
TRBD1,many,TRBV7-9,TRBJ2-7,TGTGCCAGCAGCCAGGGACAGGGGGGAATATACGAGCAGTACTTC,CASSQGQGGIYEQYF
TRBD2,many,TRBV7-2,TRBJ2-1,TGTGCCAGCAGCTTAGCCGGGACTAGCGGGCACTACAATGAGCAGTTCTTC,CASSLAGTSGHYNEQFF
.,medium-sized,TRBV11-2,TRBJ1-6,TGTGCCAGCAGCTTAGAAGTGACACCCCTCCACTTT,CASSLEVTPLHF
.,.,TRBV19,TRBJ1-6,TGTGCCAGTAGACCCAGCTCCTATAATTCACCCCTCCACTTT,CASRPSSYNSPLHF
.,many,TRBV7-9,TRBJ2-7,TGTGCCAGCAGCTCCGCCCGAGGCAGGGGCCCCAACGAGCAGTACTTC,CASSSARGRGPNEQYF
.,many,TRBV11-2,TRBJ2-7,TGTGCCAGCAGCTTAGCGGCACAGGGATACGAGCAGTACTTC,CASSLAAQGYEQYF
.,many,TRBV5-1,TRBJ2-5,TGCGCCAGCAGCCAATTCGGGACGTCCCAAGAGACCCAGTACTTC,CASSQFGTSQETQYF
TRBD2,few,TRBV27,TRBJ2-1,TGTGCCAGCAGTTCCCGGGGTAGCGGGAGCAGGAATGAGCAGTTCTTC,CASSSRGSGSRNEQFF
.,.,TRBV7-2,TRBJ2-7,TGTGCCAGCAGCGGTCCGACGGGACATCTAGCCTACGAGCAGTACTTC,CASSGPTGHLAYEQYF